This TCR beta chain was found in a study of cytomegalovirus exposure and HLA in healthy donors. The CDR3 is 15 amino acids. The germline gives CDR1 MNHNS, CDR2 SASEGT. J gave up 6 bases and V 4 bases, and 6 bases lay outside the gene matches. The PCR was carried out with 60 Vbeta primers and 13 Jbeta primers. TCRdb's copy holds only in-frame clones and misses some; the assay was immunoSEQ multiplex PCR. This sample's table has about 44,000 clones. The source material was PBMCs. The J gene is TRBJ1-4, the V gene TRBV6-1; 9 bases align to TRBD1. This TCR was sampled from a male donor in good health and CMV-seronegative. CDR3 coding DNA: TGTGCCAGCAGTGCCCCCGGGACAGGGTATGAAAAACTGTTTTTT. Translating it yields CASSAPGTGYEKLFF.